The source of this T cell receptor beta chain is a study of T cell repertoires in cytomegalovirus infection. In the study overall: Public TCR beta signatures indicated both CMV infection and matching HLA type.

A single record per CDR3 protein comes from TCRdb applying MiXCR to the reads. The table lists roughly 500,000 distinct CDR3 sequences, 15% to 20% of them singletons. As regards this clonotype: Its antigen is not known.

The CDR3 is 14 residues long. Germline-derived CDR1 and CDR2 are DFQATT and SNEGSKA (reference sequence). The V gene lost 0 bases and the J gene lost 3 bases, with 11 bases spanning the gap. General study findings and limits: The cumulative frequency of public TCR beta families distinguished individuals who carried CMV together with the relevant HLA. CMV-specific HLA-C-restricted TCR beta clonotypes dominated the ex vivo response.

The clonotype originates from a human donor in good health (CMV status not recorded). Some clones in this sample may be carry-over from other donors' samples. Specimen: CD8+ T cells from PBMCs. The rearrangement uses TRBV20-1 and TRBJ1-2, with a weak D call TRBD1 (6 bases). CDR3 region: CSARDRRQDYGYTF. CDR3 in DNA: TGCAGTGCTAGAGATCGGAGACAGGACTATGGCTACACCTTC.